Sequencing of this TCR beta chain was carried out in a study of graft-versus-host responses after intestinal transplantation. Study in general: The transplants performed in recipients were multivisceral, liver-intestinal, or isolated intestinal. Each patient got anti-thymocyte globulin induction, then tacrolimus and steroids for approximately 3 years.

Assay used: immunoSEQ multiplex PCR; TCRdb lists only in-frame clones, some missing. The sample lists about 45,000 clones, around nine tenths occurring once. Note on this clone: What it recognizes is unknown.

The CDR3 sequence is 14 residues long. The germline V and J ends were trimmed by 7 bases and 1 base, with 13 bases remaining between them. In germline, CDR1 is SNHLY, CDR2 FYNNEI. The study, taken as a whole, reports: Early post-transplant falls in HvG clones accompanied the peak levels of circulating GvH clones. Recipient marrow showed GvH clones, some seen first in ileum or blood.

The sample here was PBMCs, taken 524 days after transplant. This chain joins TRBV2 and TRBJ2-5; D gene unclear. The receptor's source is a human patient who received an intestinal transplant, so some T cells may come from the graft donor. The CDR3 sequence: CASTPTGSQETQYF. CDR3 bases: TGTGCCAGCACCCCAACCGGGTCCCAAGAGACCCAGTACTTC.